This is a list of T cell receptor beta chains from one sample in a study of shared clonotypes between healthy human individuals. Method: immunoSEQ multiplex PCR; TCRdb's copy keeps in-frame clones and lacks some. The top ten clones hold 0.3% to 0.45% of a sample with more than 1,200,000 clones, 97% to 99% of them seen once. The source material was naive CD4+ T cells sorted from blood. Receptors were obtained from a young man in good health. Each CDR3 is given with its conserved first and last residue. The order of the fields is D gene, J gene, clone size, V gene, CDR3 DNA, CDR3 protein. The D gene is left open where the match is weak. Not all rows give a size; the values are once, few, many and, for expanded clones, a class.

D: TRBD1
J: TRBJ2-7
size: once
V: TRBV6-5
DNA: TGTGCCAGCAGTTACTCGGGACAGACCTACGAGCAGTACTTC
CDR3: CASSYSGQTYEQYF

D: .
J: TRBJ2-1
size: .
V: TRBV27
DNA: TGTGCCAGCAGACTGCTCGGGTTTAACAATGAGCAGTTCTTC
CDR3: CASRLLGFNNEQFF

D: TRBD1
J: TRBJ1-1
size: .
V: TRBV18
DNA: TGTGCCAGCTCACCACGGCAGGGGGCTCGGGAGAACACTGAAGCTTTCTTT
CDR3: CASSPRQGARENTEAFF

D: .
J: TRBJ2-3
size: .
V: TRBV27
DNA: TGTGCCAGCAGTTTAATTCCCTCTTCTAGCACAGATACGCAGTATTTT
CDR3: CASSLIPSSSTDTQYF

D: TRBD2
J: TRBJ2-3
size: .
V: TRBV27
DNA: TGTGCCAGCAGTTCATTAGCGGGAAAAGACACAGATACGCAGTATTTT
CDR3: CASSSLAGKDTDTQYF

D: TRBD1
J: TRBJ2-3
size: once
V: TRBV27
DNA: TGTGCCAGCAGTCCTAGGGGGCTCAGCACAGATACGCAGTATTTT
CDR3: CASSPRGLSTDTQYF

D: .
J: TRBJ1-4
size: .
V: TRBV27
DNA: TGTGCCAGCAGTTCCTTTATATTGGGGGGGAAAAATGAAAAACTGTTTTTT
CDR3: CASSSFILGGKNEKLFF

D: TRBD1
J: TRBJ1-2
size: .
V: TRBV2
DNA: TGTGCCAGCACTTCGTCCGGGACAGGCTCCTATGGCTACACCTTC
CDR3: CASTSSGTGSYGYTF

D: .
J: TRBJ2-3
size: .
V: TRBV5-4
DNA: TGTGCCAGCAGCTTGTGGGCCGCAGGCACAGATACGCAGTATTTT
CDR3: CASSLWAAGTDTQYF

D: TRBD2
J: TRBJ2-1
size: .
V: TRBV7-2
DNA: TGTGCCAGCAGCTTCATGAGCGGGAATCACAATGAGCAGTTCTTC
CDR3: CASSFMSGNHNEQFF

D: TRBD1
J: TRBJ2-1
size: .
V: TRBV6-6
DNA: TGTGCCAGCGGGAAGACAGGGCCATCCTACAATGAGCAGTTCTTC
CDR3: CASGKTGPSYNEQFF

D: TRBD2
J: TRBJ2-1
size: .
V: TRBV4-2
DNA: TGTGCCAGCAGCCAAGGACTAGCGGGAGTAACTGAGCAGTTCTTC
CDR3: CASSQGLAGVTEQFF

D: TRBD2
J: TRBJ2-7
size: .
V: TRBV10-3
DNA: TGTGCCATCAGTGAGCTACTAGCGGGAGGCGGGCAGTACTTC
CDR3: CAISELLAGGGQYF

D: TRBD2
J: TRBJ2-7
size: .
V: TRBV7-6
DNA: TGTGCCAGCAGCTTGGGGGGCGGGAGGGCCCACGAGCAGTACTTC
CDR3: CASSLGGGRAHEQYF

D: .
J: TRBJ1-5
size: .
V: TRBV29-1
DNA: TGCAGCGTTGGAGGGCAGGGCAATAACAATCAGCCCCAGCATTTT
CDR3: CSVGGQGNNNQPQHF

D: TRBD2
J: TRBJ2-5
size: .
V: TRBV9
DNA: TGTGCCAGCAGCCTCGGGACTAGCGGGTTCCAAGAGACCCAGTACTTC
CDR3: CASSLGTSGFQETQYF

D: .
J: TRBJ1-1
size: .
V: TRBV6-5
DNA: TGTGCCAGCAGTTACTCCGAACTGAACACTGAAGCTTTCTTT
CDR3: CASSYSELNTEAFF

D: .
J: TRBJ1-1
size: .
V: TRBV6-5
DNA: TGTGCCAGCAGCCTGGACACTAACACTGAAGCTTTCTTT
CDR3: CASSLDTNTEAFF

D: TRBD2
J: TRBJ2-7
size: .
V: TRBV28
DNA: TGTGCCAGCAGGACTAGCGGGACATCCTACGAGCAGTACTTC
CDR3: CASRTSGTSYEQYF

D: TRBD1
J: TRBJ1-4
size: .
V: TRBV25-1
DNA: TGTGCCACGCGACCGGGACAGGGAAGGGAAAAACTGTTTTTT
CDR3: CATRPGQGREKLFF

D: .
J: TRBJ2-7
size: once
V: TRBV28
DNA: TGTGCCAGCAGTTTAAGGCAGCAGTACTTC
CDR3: CASSLRQQYF

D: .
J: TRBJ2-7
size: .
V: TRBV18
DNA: TGTGCCAGCTCACCACGGGGGGTGACCTACGAGCAGTACTTC
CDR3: CASSPRGVTYEQYF

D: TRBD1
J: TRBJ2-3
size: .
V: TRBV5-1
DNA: TGCGCCAGCAGCCCAAACAGGGGGCGCGCAGATACGCAGTATTTT
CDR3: CASSPNRGRADTQYF

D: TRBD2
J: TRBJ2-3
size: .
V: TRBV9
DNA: TGTGCCAGCAGCGTAGGACTAGCGGGCACAGATACGCAGTATTTT
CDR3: CASSVGLAGTDTQYF

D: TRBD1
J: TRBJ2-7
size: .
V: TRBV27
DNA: TGTGCCAGCAGTTTCCTGGGACAGGGGATTGGCGAGCAGTACTTC
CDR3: CASSFLGQGIGEQYF

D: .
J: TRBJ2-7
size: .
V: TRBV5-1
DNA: TGCGCCAGCAGCTCGGTCCGGGGAAACAACGAGCAGTACTTC
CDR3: CASSSVRGNNEQYF

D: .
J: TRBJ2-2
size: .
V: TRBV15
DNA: TGTGCCACCAGCAGAGGGCCCGCCGGCACCGGGGAGCTGTTTTTT
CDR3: CATSRGPAGTGELFF

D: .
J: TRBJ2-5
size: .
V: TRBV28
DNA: TGTGCCAGCAGTCCAGCCGCCCCTGGGACCCAGTACTTC
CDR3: CASSPAAPGTQYF

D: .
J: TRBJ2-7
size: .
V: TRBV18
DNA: TGTGCCAGCTCACCGGCCGGGGCGGTTCCCTACGAGCAGTACTTC
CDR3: CASSPAGAVPYEQYF

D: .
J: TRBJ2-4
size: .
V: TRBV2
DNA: TGTGCCAGCAGTTCGCAGGGTCCCAATGACATTCAGTACTTC
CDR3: CASSSQGPNDIQYF

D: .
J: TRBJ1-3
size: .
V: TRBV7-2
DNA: TGTGCCAGCAGCCCAAGGAACACCATATATTTT
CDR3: CASSPRNTIYF

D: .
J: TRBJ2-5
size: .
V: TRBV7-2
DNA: TGTGCCAGCAGCTTAGCGCCCCGAGAGACCCAGTACTTC
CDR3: CASSLAPRETQYF

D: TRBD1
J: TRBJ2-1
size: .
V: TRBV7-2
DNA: TGTGCCAGCAGCTTTTCGGGACAGGGGTACAATGAGCAGTTCTTC
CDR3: CASSFSGQGYNEQFF

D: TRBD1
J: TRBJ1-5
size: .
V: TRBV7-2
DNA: TGTGCCAGCAGCTTAGCGTCAACAGGGGTTCCTGGGCAGCCCCAGCATTTT
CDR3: CASSLASTGVPGQPQHF

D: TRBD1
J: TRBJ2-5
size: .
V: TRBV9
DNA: TGTGCCAGCAGCCCCGGGACAGTACAAGAGACCCAGTACTTC
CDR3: CASSPGTVQETQYF

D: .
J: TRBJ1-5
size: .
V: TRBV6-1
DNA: TGTGCCAGCGGGACACCCTATAGCAATCAGCCCCAGCATTTT
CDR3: CASGTPYSNQPQHF

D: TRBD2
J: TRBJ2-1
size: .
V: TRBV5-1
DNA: TGCGCCAGCAGCTCGGGACTAGCGGGAGTTTACGATGAGCAGTTCTTC
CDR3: CASSSGLAGVYDEQFF

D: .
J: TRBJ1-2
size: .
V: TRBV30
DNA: TGTGCCTGGAGCGGGGGGTACTATGGCTACACCTTC
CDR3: CAWSGGYYGYTF

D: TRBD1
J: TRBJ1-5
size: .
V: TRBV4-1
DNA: TGCGCCAGCAGCCAAACAGGGGACGGGAATCAGCCCCAGCATTTT
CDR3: CASSQTGDGNQPQHF

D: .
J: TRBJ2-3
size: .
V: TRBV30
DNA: TGTGCCTGGACCCGAAGGGGGACTAGCACAGATACGCAGTATTTT
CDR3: CAWTRRGTSTDTQYF

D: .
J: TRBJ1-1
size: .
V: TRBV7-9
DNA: TGTGCCAGCAACACCCAACAGAACACTGAAGCTTTCTTT
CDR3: CASNTQQNTEAFF

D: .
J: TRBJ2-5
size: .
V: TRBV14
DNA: TGTGCCAGCAGCCAAGTAGAAGCTCGAGGGATTAAAGAGACCCAGTACTTC
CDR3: CASSQVEARGIKETQYF

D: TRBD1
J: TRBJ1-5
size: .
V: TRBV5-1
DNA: TGCGCCAGCAGCTTGACAGGGGTAGGTCAGCCCCAGCATTTT
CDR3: CASSLTGVGQPQHF

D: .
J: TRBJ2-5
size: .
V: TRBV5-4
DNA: TGTGCCAGCAGCCTTTCGGGATTCCCAGAGACCCAGTACTTC
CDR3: CASSLSGFPETQYF

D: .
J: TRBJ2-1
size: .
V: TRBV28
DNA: TGTGCCAGCAATGTGGAGCGTAATGAGCAGTTCTTC
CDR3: CASNVERNEQFF

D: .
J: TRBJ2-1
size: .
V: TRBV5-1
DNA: TGCGCCAGCAGCTCGGGACTCCTGGACTACAATGAGCAGTTCTTC
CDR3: CASSSGLLDYNEQFF

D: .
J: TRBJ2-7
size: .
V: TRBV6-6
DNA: TGTGCCAGCAGTTACTCTGAGGGAACGGGCGAGCAGTACTTC
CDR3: CASSYSEGTGEQYF

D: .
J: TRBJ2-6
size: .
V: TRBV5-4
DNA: TGTGCCAGCAGCTCAGGGGGGGCTGGGGCCAACGTCCTGACTTTC
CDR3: CASSSGGAGANVLTF

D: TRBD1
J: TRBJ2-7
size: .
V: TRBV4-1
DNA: TGCGCCAGCAGCCATATGACAGGGGCTAACTACGAGCAGTACTTC
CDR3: CASSHMTGANYEQYF

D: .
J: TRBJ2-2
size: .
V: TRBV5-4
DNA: TGTGCCAGCAGCCTAGACGTCGGCCGGGAGCTGTTTTTT
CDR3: CASSLDVGRELFF

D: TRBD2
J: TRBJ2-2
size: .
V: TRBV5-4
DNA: TGTGCCAGCAGCTCCCTAGCGGGGACGAACACCGGGGAGCTGTTTTTT
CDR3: CASSSLAGTNTGELFF

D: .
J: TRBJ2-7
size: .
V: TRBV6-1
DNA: TGTGCCAGCTCGGTGGGGTTTTCCTACGAGCAGTACTTC
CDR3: CASSVGFSYEQYF

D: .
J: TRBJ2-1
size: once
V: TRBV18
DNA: TGTGCCAGCTCCCCTCCCAGGTCCTACAATGAGCAGTTCTTC
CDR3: CASSPPRSYNEQFF

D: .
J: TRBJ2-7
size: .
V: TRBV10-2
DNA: TGCGCCAGCGAGACCCCCCCTGGAGAGCAGTACTTC
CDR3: CASETPPGEQYF

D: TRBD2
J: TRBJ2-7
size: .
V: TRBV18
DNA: TGTGCCAGCTCACCACAGGGACTAGCGGGAGGCTACGAGCAGTACTTC
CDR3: CASSPQGLAGGYEQYF

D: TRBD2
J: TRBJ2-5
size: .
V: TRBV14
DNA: TGTGCCAGCAGCCACAGCGGGGGCCGATACTCCCAAGAGACCCAGTACTTC
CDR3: CASSHSGGRYSQETQYF